This is a list of T cell receptor beta chains from one sample in a study of early T cells in non-severe SARS-CoV-2 infection. TCRdb reprocessed the 5' RACE reads via MiXCR and lists one record per CDR3 protein. The sample comprises more than 65,000 distinct CDR3 sequences, 12% of which are singletons, and about 3.9% rests with the top ten. The source material was whole blood. The receptors were sampled from an adult who was a healthcare worker with PCR-confirmed SARS-CoV-2 infection or an uninfected control (not recorded which). The CDR3 runs from the conserved cysteine through the conserved F or W. The D gene is left open where the match is weak. Expanded clones are given a class, and other clones once, few, many or no size at all.

many,TRBJ2-5,-,TRBV20-1,CSVTSADPQETQYF,TGCAGTGTGACTTCGGCGGACCCACAAGAGACCCAGTACTTC
-,TRBJ2-5,-,TRBV29-1,CSVELPQETQYF,TGCAGCGTTGAGCTCCCTCAAGAGACCCAGTACTTC
many,TRBJ2-1,-,TRBV5-1,CASSPTTFYNEQFF,TGCGCCAGCAGCCCCACTACCTTCTACAATGAGCAGTTCTTC
-,TRBJ2-1,TRBD2,TRBV29-1,CSVAGLAVNEQFF,TGCAGCGTCGCCGGACTAGCGGTCAATGAGCAGTTCTTC
-,TRBJ2-3,TRBD1,TRBV18,CASSPDRVSDTQYF,TGTGCCAGCTCACCGGACAGGGTCTCAGATACGCAGTATTTT
many,TRBJ1-4,TRBD1,TRBV25-1,CASSEAGGEEKLFF,TGTGCCAGCAGTGAAGCAGGGGGCGAGGAAAAACTGTTTTTT
many,TRBJ1-1,-,TRBV7-3,CASSSSNAEAFF,TGTGCCAGCAGCTCCTCTAACGCTGAAGCTTTCTTT
-,TRBJ2-1,-,TRBV5-8,CASGLSRGRYNEQFF,TGTGCCAGCGGATTATCGAGGGGTCGCTACAATGAGCAGTTCTTC
many,TRBJ2-7,-,TRBV3-1,CASSQRSYEQYF,TGTGCCAGCAGCCAACGGAGCTACGAGCAGTACTTC
-,TRBJ2-6,-,TRBV12-3/TRBV12-4,CASSLPPAGGANVLTF,TGTGCCAGCAGTTTACCCCCGGCGGGTGGGGCCAACGTCCTGACTTTC
-,TRBJ2-1,-,TRBV3-1,CASSPVAYNEQFF,TGTGCCAGCAGCCCGGTCGCATACAATGAGCAGTTCTTC